Listed below are T cell receptor beta chains from one sample, sequenced in a study of radiotherapy plus CTLA-4 blockade in lung cancer. Sequencing used immunoSEQ multiplex PCR; TCRdb keeps in-frame clones, though not all of them. In the table there are approximately 76,000 clones, around 79% of which are singletons. The sample was peripheral blood, taken from a patient treated with radiotherapy plus ipilimumab. Source of these receptors: a human donor with non-small cell lung cancer who had a partial response to radiotherapy plus ipilimumab. Some clones in this sample may be carry-over from other donors' samples. CDR3s include the opening cysteine and the closing phenylalanine or tryptophan. A D gene is named only where the DNA matches it firmly. Part of the rows lack a size; the others show once, few, many or a class for expanded clones.

v_gene	abundance	j_gene	d_gene	CDR3aa	CDR3nt
TRBV19	few	TRBJ1-3	-	CASSGPTGGGNTIYF	TGTGCCAGTAGTGGACCGACAGGAGGTGGAAACACCATATATTTT
TRBV14	few	TRBJ1-5	TRBD1	CASSRTGGLVSNQPQHF	TGTGCCAGCAGCCGCACAGGGGGCCTGGTGAGCAATCAGCCCCAGCATTTT
TRBV29-1	-	TRBJ1-1	-	CSVASSNTEAFF	TGCAGCGTTGCAAGCTCGAACACTGAAGCTTTCTTT
TRBV10-3	-	TRBJ2-7	TRBD2	CAISTSGAYEQYF	TGTGCCATCTCTACTAGCGGGGCTTACGAGCAGTACTTC
TRBV9	-	TRBJ2-3	TRBD2	CASSVGVSGNTDTQYF	TGTGCCAGCAGCGTAGGGGTTAGCGGGAACACAGATACGCAGTATTTT
TRBV29-1	-	TRBJ1-2	TRBD1	CTLPRDRGPGYTF	TGCACCCTCCCCCGGGACAGGGGGCCTGGCTACACCTTC
TRBV5-4	-	TRBJ2-3	-	CASSRTRQPTDTQYF	TGTGCCAGCAGCCGGACTCGTCAGCCCACAGATACGCAGTATTTT
TRBV7-3	few	TRBJ2-3	TRBD2	CASSPLAGGTDTQYF	TGTGCCAGCAGCCCCCTAGCGGGGGGCACAGATACGCAGTATTTT
TRBV30	-	TRBJ1-2	-	CAWSVTPQGIYGYTF	TGTGCCTGGAGTGTCACCCCCCAGGGGATCTATGGCTACACCTTC
TRBV27	once	TRBJ1-2	-	CASSLGPYYGYTF	TGTGCCAGCAGTTTAGGGCCATACTATGGCTACACCTTC
TRBV10-2	-	TRBJ2-7	-	CASVPQGRDYEQYF	TGCGCCAGCGTCCCGCAGGGCCGAGACTACGAGCAGTACTTC
TRBV28	-	TRBJ2-3	TRBD1	CASRLPGQGVDTQYF	TGTGCCAGCAGACTACCGGGACAGGGTGTGGATACGCAGTATTTT
TRBV9	-	TRBJ1-1	TRBD1	CASSVSTSGTGAAFF	TGTGCCAGCAGCGTAAGCACCTCGGGGACAGGGGCTGCTTTCTTT
TRBV19	-	TRBJ2-1	-	CASSPIPSSYNEQFF	TGTGCCAGTAGTCCCATCCCTAGTTCCTACAATGAGCAGTTCTTC
TRBV5-4	-	TRBJ1-3	TRBD1	CASSPRTGGTSSSGNTIYF	TGTGCCAGCAGCCCACGGACAGGGGGCACCTCAAGCTCTGGAAACACCATATATTTT
TRBV14	-	TRBJ2-3	-	CASSQDVPGITDTQYF	TGTGCCAGCAGCCAAGACGTCCCCGGTATCACAGATACGCAGTATTTT
TRBV19	medium-sized	TRBJ2-2	-	CASSIPEGVGATGELFF	TGTGCCAGTAGTATCCCCGAGGGGGTCGGCGCCACCGGGGAGCTGTTTTTT
TRBV5-4	-	TRBJ2-5	TRBD1	CASSQDWNRGKETQYF	TGTGCCAGCAGCCAAGATTGGAACAGGGGAAAAGAGACCCAGTACTTC
TRBV5-1	once	TRBJ2-5	-	CASKGVQGTQYF	TGCGCCAGCAAAGGGGTTCAAGGGACCCAGTACTTC
TRBV10-2	-	TRBJ1-5	-	CASSESMSNQPQHF	TGCGCCAGCAGTGAGTCTATGAGCAATCAGCCCCAGCATTTT
TRBV28	-	TRBJ1-5	-	CASMRAERQPQHF	TGTGCCAGCATGAGGGCAGAGCGGCAGCCCCAGCATTTT
TRBV6-6	-	TRBJ1-6	-	CASTALGVDSPLHF	TGTGCCAGCACCGCCCTCGGGGTGGATTCACCCCTCCACTTT
TRBV5-1	-	TRBJ2-3	-	CASSWGPDTQYF	TGCGCCAGCAGCTGGGGGCCAGATACGCAGTATTTT
TRBV5-1	-	TRBJ2-3	TRBD2	CASGEGNTDTQYF	TGCGCCAGCGGGGAGGGGAACACAGATACGCAGTATTTT
TRBV2	-	TRBJ1-5	TRBD1	CASSRTQGDSNQPQHF	TGTGCCAGCTCCCGTACTCAGGGGGATAGCAATCAGCCCCAGCATTTT
TRBV6-1	-	TRBJ1-6	-	CASSGGRGPNNSPLHF	TGTGCCAGCAGTGGGGGGCGGGGGCCTAATAATTCACCCCTCCACTTT
TRBV11-2	-	TRBJ1-2	TRBD1	CASSNTGGFYGYTF	TGTGCCAGCAGCAATACAGGGGGCTTCTATGGCTACACCTTC
TRBV9	-	TRBJ1-3	-	CASSKQGVGNTIYF	TGTGCCAGCAGCAAACAGGGCGTAGGAAACACCATATATTTT
TRBV9	-	TRBJ2-3	-	CASSPRAGPDTQYF	TGTGCCAGCAGCCCCCGTGCGGGCCCAGATACGCAGTATTTT
TRBV5-1	few	TRBJ2-2	TRBD2	CASSIGTSGTGELFF	TGCGCCAGCAGCATCGGGACTAGCGGAACCGGGGAGCTGTTTTTT
TRBV30	-	TRBJ1-1	-	CACLPPGGLRKAEAFF	TGTGCCTGCCTCCCCCCGGGGGGCCTCAGGAAGGCTGAAGCTTTCTTT
TRBV4-3	-	TRBJ1-2	-	CASSQGGGRVGGYTF	TGCGCCAGCAGCCAAGGCGGGGGGAGGGTGGGCGGCTACACCTTC
TRBV2	-	TRBJ2-3	-	CASRRLTDTQYF	TGTGCCAGCAGGAGGTTGACAGATACGCAGTATTTT
TRBV2	once	TRBJ2-3	TRBD2	CASSPIAGGVTDTQYF	TGTGCCAGCAGCCCCATAGCGGGAGGGGTCACAGATACGCAGTATTTT
TRBV19	-	TRBJ2-4	-	CASSVDRLRDIQYF	TGTGCCAGTAGTGTGGACAGATTACGGGACATTCAGTACTTC
TRBV6-1	-	TRBJ2-3	-	CASSVLGTATDTQYF	TGTGCCAGCAGTGTCCTTGGGACTGCCACAGATACGCAGTATTTT
TRBV6-5	-	TRBJ2-7	TRBD2	CASSYRRGGPYEQYF	TGTGCCAGCAGTTACAGGCGGGGGGGCCCGTACGAGCAGTACTTC
TRBV4-1	-	TRBJ1-6	TRBD1	CASRGTGVSPLHF	TGCGCCAGCCGAGGGACAGGGGTTTCACCCCTCCACTTT
TRBV30	-	TRBJ2-7	TRBD2	CAWQREHSYEQYF	TGTGCCTGGCAGCGGGAACACTCCTACGAGCAGTACTTC
TRBV6-1	-	TRBJ1-2	-	CASSEGGRGRFYGYTF	TGTGCCAGCAGTGAAGGGGGGAGGGGCCGCTTTTATGGCTACACCTTC
TRBV6-1	-	TRBJ2-7	-	CASTDSYEQYF	TGTGCCAGCACGGACAGTTACGAGCAGTACTTC
TRBV10-2	-	TRBJ2-5	TRBD2	CASSESSGGPGVQTQYF	TGCGCCAGCAGTGAGTCTAGCGGGGGGCCGGGGGTGCAGACCCAGTACTTC
TRBV27	few	TRBJ2-5	-	CASSSFPGVSQYF	TGTGCCAGCAGCTCCTTTCCGGGAGTGAGCCAGTACTTC
TRBV27	-	TRBJ2-1	-	CASSLWGSSSYNEQFF	TGTGCCAGCAGTTTATGGGGCAGCAGCTCCTACAATGAGCAGTTCTTC
TRBV18	-	TRBJ2-5	TRBD2	CASSPQASGGRLTQYF	TGTGCCAGCTCACCACAGGCTAGCGGGGGTCGACTGACCCAGTACTTC
TRBV6-5	-	TRBJ2-3	TRBD2	CASSYRSGVSDTQYF	TGTGCCAGCAGTTACCGTAGCGGGGTGTCAGATACGCAGTATTTT
TRBV19	-	TRBJ2-1	-	CASSITRERQNEQFF	TGTGCCAGTAGTATCACCCGGGAGCGACAGAATGAGCAGTTCTTC